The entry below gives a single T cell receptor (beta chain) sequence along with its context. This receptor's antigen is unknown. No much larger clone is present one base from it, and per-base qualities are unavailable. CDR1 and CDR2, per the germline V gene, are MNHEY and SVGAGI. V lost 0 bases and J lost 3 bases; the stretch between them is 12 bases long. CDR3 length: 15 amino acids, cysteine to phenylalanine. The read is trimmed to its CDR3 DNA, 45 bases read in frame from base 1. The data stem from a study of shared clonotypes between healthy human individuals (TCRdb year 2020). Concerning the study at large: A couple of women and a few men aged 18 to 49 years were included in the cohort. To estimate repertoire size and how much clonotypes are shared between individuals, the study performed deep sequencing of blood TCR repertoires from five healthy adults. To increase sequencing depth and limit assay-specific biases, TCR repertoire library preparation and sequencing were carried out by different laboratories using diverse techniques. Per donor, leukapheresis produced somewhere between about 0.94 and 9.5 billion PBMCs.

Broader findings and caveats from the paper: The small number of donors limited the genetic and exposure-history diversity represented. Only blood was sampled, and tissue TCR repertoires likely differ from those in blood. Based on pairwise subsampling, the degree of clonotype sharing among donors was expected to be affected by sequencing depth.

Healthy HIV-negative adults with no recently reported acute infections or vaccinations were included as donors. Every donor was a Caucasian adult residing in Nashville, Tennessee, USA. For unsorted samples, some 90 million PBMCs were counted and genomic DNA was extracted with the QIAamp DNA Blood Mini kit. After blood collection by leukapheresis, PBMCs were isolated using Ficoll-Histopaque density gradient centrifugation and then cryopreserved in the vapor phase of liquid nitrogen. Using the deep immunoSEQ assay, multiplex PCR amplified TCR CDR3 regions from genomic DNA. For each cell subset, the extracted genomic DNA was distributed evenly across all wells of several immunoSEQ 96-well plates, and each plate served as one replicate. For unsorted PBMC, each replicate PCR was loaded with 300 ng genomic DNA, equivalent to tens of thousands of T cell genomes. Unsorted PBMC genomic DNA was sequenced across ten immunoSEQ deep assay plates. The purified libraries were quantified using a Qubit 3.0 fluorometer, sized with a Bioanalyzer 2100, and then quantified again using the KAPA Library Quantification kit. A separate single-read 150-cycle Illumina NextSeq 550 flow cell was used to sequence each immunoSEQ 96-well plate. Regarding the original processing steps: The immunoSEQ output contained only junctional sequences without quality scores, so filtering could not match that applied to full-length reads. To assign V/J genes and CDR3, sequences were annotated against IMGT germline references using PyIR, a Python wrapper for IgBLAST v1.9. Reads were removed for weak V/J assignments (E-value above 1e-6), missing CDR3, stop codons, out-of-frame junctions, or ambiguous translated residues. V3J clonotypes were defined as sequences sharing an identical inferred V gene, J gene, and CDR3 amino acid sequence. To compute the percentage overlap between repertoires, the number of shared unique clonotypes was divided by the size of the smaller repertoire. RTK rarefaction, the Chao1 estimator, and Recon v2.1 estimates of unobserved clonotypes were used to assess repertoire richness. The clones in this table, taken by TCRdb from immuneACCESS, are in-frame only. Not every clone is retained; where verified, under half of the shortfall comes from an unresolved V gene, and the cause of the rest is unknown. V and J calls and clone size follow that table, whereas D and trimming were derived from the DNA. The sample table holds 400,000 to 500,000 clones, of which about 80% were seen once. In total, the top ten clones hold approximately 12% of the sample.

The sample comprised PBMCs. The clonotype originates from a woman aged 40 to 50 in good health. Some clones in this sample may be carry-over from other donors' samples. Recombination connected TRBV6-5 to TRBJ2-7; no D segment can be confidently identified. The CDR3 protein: CASSYSRAVNYEQYF. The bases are TGTGCCAGCAGTTACTCCCGGGCCGTGAACTACGAGCAGTACTTC.